This TCR beta chain was profiled in a study of beta chain features in type 1 diabetes (dated by TCRdb to 2016 to 2019). In terms of the full investigation: Patients and healthy donors did not differ in mean age, gender distribution, total cell number or subset yield. A total of roughly 99 million sorted cells were examined across all samples, and the number of cells per subset was strongly correlated with RNA yield. The study compared TCRB repertoires of sorted circulating CD4+ T cell subsets between recently diagnosed type 1 diabetes patients and matched healthy donors. Whereas all 30 or so donors provided naive and central memory subsets, regulatory and stem cell-like memory subsets were isolated from just 8 patients and roughly 8 healthy donors. Paper-wide results and their limitations: Only small numbers of individuals were included in the HLA sub-analyses, which left unresolved whether HLA type had any influence on TCRB rearrangement. At VDJ recombination sites, type 1 diabetes patients had fewer insertions and more deleted nucleotides, which implies abnormalities in thymic rearrangement. Because cDNA rather than genomic DNA was sequenced, highly expressing activated cells could have been over-represented, although no difference in activation and CD3 levels was found between groups. PCR may preferentially amplify shorter templates, but because patient and control samples were amplified and corrected together, any resulting skew would affect both groups equally. In all four CD4+ subsets, TCRB CDR3 length was moderately but significantly shorter in type 1 diabetes patients. Naive, central memory and regulatory TCRB repertoires appeared to be more alike among patients than among healthy donors.

The High Capacity cDNA Reverse Transcription Kit was used to reverse transcribe all of the isolated RNA, meaning that expressed TCRB transcripts were what got sequenced. Naive, central memory and regulatory T cell samples underwent deep immunoSEQ sequencing, averaging about 3.57 million total reads per sample. Sorted cells were lysed in RLT buffer and RNA was extracted with DNase-treated RNeasy Micro or Mini kits, depending on cell number. To prevent cross-contamination, every cell subset was processed on its own, while patient and healthy donor samples were processed together. The immunoSEQ multiplex PCR was used to amplify TCRB sequences from cDNA, yielding 87-bp fragments that span the CDR3 region. Amplicons were sequenced on the Illumina HiSeq platform. The source study handled its data this way. Synthetic template baselines were used to correct PCR bias computationally, reads within Hamming distance 2 were collapsed together, and singletons that could not be merged were discarded. Reads were aligned to IMGT to assign V, D and J genes, CDR3 length, and insertions or deletions at six rearrangement sites. Within each subset, clonotype counts were normalized to sorted cell number, after which true diversity and Gini coefficients were computed with the tcR R package. Repertoire sharing was quantified using the overlap coefficient calculated on TCRB nucleotide sequences. Out-of-frame TCRB sequences from naive cells were analyzed to stand in for the pre-selection repertoire. TCRdb took over this immuneACCESS table, retaining in-frame rearrangements with V and J assigned. Such tables are incomplete; in checked studies, under half of the missing clones stem from an unresolved V gene, and the remainder is unexplained. V and J calls and clone size are as listed in that table; D and trimming were resolved from the DNA. The sample table records approximately 250,000 clones; approximately 24% of these occur just once. The top ten hold 0.012% of the sample.

Including cysteine and phenylalanine, the CDR3 has 15 amino acids. The only DNA kept is the CDR3, 45 bases in frame from the first base. From V the trimming removes 5 bases and from J it removes 2 bases, while the gene matches leave 7 bases of the junction unaccounted for. Reading the germline V gene (reference sequence) gives CDR1 SGHNT and CDR2 YYREEE. Worth noting for this clone: Its antigen has not been determined. Qualities for individual bases were not recorded, and no much larger clone is one base off.

Each donor gave one peripheral blood draw, averaging approximately 110 mL, which was collected into heparinised tubes. Using a panel that included CD45RO, CCR7, CD25, CD127, CD95 and CD27, naive, central memory, regulatory and stem cell-like memory CD4+ T cells were sorted on a BD FACSAria II. Every sorted population had a purity above 95%. PBMCs were separated immediately by Lymphoprep density gradient centrifugation and were stained directly, without being cultured. Samples were stained and sorted in pairs, with one healthy donor and one patient per experiment, so that batch effects were minimized.

In this chain, TRBV5-4 is recombined with TRBJ2-5, with TRBD1 matching 9 junction bases. The sample taken for sequencing was naive CD4+ T cells from blood. Sample cell subset or site, as interpreted from the label and publication: true naive CD4+ T cells. This receptor was taken from a woman aged 25 to 39 with type 1 diabetes. The CDR3 loop reads CASSAAGTGQETQYF. In nucleotide form, the sequence is TGTGCCAGCAGTGCTGCCGGGACAGGGCAAGAGACCCAGTACTTC.